This TCR beta chain was documented in a study of T cell responses to AZD1222 COVID-19 vaccine (dated by TCRdb to the early 2020s). Concerning the study at large: AZD1222 recipients with second doses at about 4 weeks or about 12 weeks were pooled, because spike-specific TCR depth and breadth did not differ between schedules. A total of 230 to 250 trial participants underwent TCR sequencing, of whom 207 had received two doses of AZD1222 and some 25 had received two doses of the MenACWY control vaccine. Trial participants were enrolled by age into 18-55, 56-69 and 70-plus year subgroups, with 148, 28 and 57 TCR-sequenced participants respectively.

The CDR3, from cysteine to phenylalanine, totals 15 residues. The read is trimmed to its CDR3 DNA, 45 bases read in frame from base 1. The trim is 0 bases for V and 3 bases for J, with a gap of 12 bases between the germline ends. According to the germline V gene, CDR1 reads SGDLS and CDR2 reads YYNGEE. The paper as a whole reports these results and caveats: Vaccine-associated CD4 TCRs spanned the whole spike protein, with dominant responses in regions 160-218 and 743-854. Participants were mostly white British and included more females than males, and it was suggested by the authors that clonal diversity may have been underestimated. Only 5 to 7 AZD1222 recipients were SARS-CoV-2 seropositive at baseline, limiting conclusions about previously exposed vaccinees. The 56-69-year group was small, and its depth increase did not reach significance, likely because of low power. A significant rise in spike-specific TCR breadth and depth was observed after two AZD1222 doses relative to day 0 and relative to MenACWY recipients. No day 14 peak-response samples were available, so repertoires were characterized only after the peak T cell response. Reportedly, close to half of the unique spike-specific TCRs recognized epitopes lying outside the regions that are mutated in the B.1.351 and B.1.1.7 variants.

The meaning of the sample's time point label: baseline before first vaccination. Samples from vaccinated people were obtained from the UK trials COV001 and COV002, which included a single-blind randomized controlled phase 2/3 trial of AZD1222 (ChAdOx1 nCoV-19) in healthy adults. Trial participant PBMC samples were collected at day 0 and day 28 after the second dose for TCRbeta chain sequencing. The CDR3 regions of human TCRbeta chains were analyzed by immunosequencing. Per the original workflow: TCRs in the repertoires were matched against a reference library of SARS-CoV-2-specific TCRs that had been generated with the MIRA antigen-specificity platform. Breadth was defined as the fraction of unique TCRs that were SARS-CoV-2-associated. Depth was defined as the fraction of total T cells that were SARS-CoV-2-associated. Each spike-specific TCR was assigned to its reactive spike region and to a CD4 or CD8 class using the MIRA data. Log10-transformed breadth and depth values were compared by one-way ANOVA with Sidak's multiple comparisons tests. Entries here come from immuneACCESS through TCRdb and include only in-frame sequences with V and J called. Some clones fail to appear in such tables; in the studies checked, an unresolved V gene covers under half of the shortfall, and the cause of the remainder is unknown. The DNA gave D and trimming, while V, J and clone size come from that table. The sample contains 85,000 to 90,000 clones, roughly 90% of them found a single time. Together, the top ten hold around 3% of the sample.

In the case of this clone: Its cognate antigen has yet to be identified. No clone much larger than this one lies a single base away; base qualities are absent.

The specimen was peripheral blood, collected on day 0 of AZD1222 vaccination. This chain joins TRBV9 to TRBJ1-2; the D gene assignment is ambiguous. This sequence was found in an adult in good health. The CDR3 protein sequence reads: CASSVGPGSDYGYTF. The nucleotides are TGTGCCAGCAGCGTAGGGCCAGGCAGCGACTATGGCTACACCTTC.